These 9 T cell receptor beta chains share one sample of origin, sequenced in a study of blood T cell repertoires in COVID-19. Data came from immunoSEQ multiplex PCR; TCRdb stores just in-frame clones and leaves some out. The sample shows 330,000 or so clones, 88% of them seen only once. Sequenced sample: PBMCs or T cells enriched from blood (not recorded which). These receptor sequences come from a man younger than 45 who had recovered from COVID-19.

The chain combines TRBV2 with TRBJ1-5; weak D call: TRBD1 (5 bases). Between the trimmed V and J ends, which lost 4 bases and 4 bases, there was a span of 14 bases. The CDR3 covers 15 residues. Germline V gene lookup returns CDR1 SNHLY and CDR2 FYNNEI. CDR3 sequence reads: CASSVGLPKNQPQHF. The DNA of the CDR3 is TGTGCCAGCAGTGTGGGACTGCCGAAAAATCAGCCCCAGCATTTT.

This rearrangement joins TRBV11-2 to TRBJ1-4, with 9 nucleotides matching TRBD1. The CDR3 contains 14 residues. Germline V gene lookup returns CDR1 SGHAT and CDR2 FQNNGV. The junction had 7 bases not matched to a gene; V was cut back by 6 bases and J by 8 bases. The CDR3 sequence is CASRPGQGLEKLFF. For the CDR3, the DNA is TGTGCCAGCAGACCCGGACAGGGGTTAGAAAAACTGTTTTTT. Filled out from reference TRBV11-2 and TRBJ1-4, the complete variable domain reads EAGVAQSPRYKIIEKRQSVAFWCNPISGHATLYWYQQILGQGPKLLIQFQNNGVVDDSQLPKDRFSAERLKGVDSTLKIQPAKLEDSAVYLCASRPGQGLEKLFFGSGTQLSVL.

J is TRBJ2-7 and V is TRBV5-6; 10 nucleotides line up with TRBD2. V dropped 5 bases and J dropped 5; count of bases not matched to a gene: 13. CDR1 SGHDT and CDR2 YYEEEE come from the germline V gene. CDR3 length: 16 amino acids. CDR3 coding DNA: TGTGCCAGCAGTACCAAGGCTCGACTAGCGGGCAACGAGCAGTACTTC. Translation gives CASSTKARLAGNEQYF.

This clone has only one observation. The chain is built from TRBV7-3 and TRBJ2-7, with D possibly TRBD1 on 6 matching bases. CDR3 length equals 15 residues. V was pared by 4 bases and J by 1 base, with 14 bases between. The germline gives CDR1 SGHTA, CDR2 FQGTGA. The DNA of the CDR3 is TGTGCCAGCAGCTCCCCGGAGACAGGATCCTACGAGCAGTACTTC. Translating gives CASSSPETGSYEQYF.

CDR3 bases: TGTGCCAGCAGCTTATCGGGACAGTACTATGGCTACACCTTC. Translated: CASSLSGQYYGYTF. The V gene is TRBV7-9, the J gene TRBJ1-2; 7 nucleotides agree with TRBD1. From germline, CDR1 is SEHNR and CDR2 FQNEAQ (reference sequence). CDR3 size: 14 residues. Trimming took 2 bases from V and 3 from J; bases not matched to a gene: 3. Supplemented by reference TRBV7-9 and TRBJ1-2, the full variable domain reads DTGVSQNPRHKITKRGQNVTFRCDPISEHNRLYWYRQTLGQGPEFLTYFQNEAQLEKSRLLSDRFSAERPKGSFSTLEIQRTEQGDSAMYLCASSLSGQYYGYTFGSGTRLTVV.

This sequence joins TRBV7-9 and TRBJ2-5, with 7 bases that match TRBD1. The germline V gene has CDR1 SEHNR and CDR2 FQNEAQ (reference sequence). This CDR3 comprises 14 residues. J gave up 5 bases and V 5 bases, and 8 bases lay outside the gene matches. This CDR3 reads CASSPTGDAETQYF. The DNA for the CDR3 is TGTGCCAGCAGCCCTACAGGGGACGCGGAGACCCAGTACTTC. Together with reference TRBV7-9 and TRBJ2-5, the CDR3 gives the full variable domain: DTGVSQNPRHKITKRGQNVTFRCDPISEHNRLYWYRQTLGQGPEFLTYFQNEAQLEKSRLLSDRFSAERPKGSFSTLEIQRTEQGDSAMYLCASSPTGDAETQYFGPGTRLLVL.

This chain connects TRBV6-5 to TRBJ2-3, with 10 bases that match TRBD1. V gave up 7 bases and J gave up 4 bases; unmatched junction bases: 5. CDR1 and CDR2 from the germline V gene are MNHEY and SVGAGI. The CDR3 has 14 amino acids. The CDR3 loop reads CASTPTGGADTQYF. CDR3 bases: TGTGCCAGCACCCCGACAGGGGGCGCAGATACGCAGTATTTT.

This clone was detected a few times. The V call is TRBV5-3, the J call TRBJ1-3; D unclear. TRBV5-3 is marked as an open reading frame, function uncertain. V was cut by 1 base and J by 0 bases, with 11 bases left in between. The CDR3 has 16 residues. CDR3 DNA: TGTGCCAGAAGCTTGCGGGTAATAATCTCTGGAAACACCATATATTTT. Protein sequence: CARSLRVIISGNTIYF.

Points on this clone: One junction end does not reproduce the germline sequence, and a read error may be involved. The chain's CDR3 is CVSSLGTGVTNEKLFF. The CDR3 coding sequence is TGTGTCAGCAGCTTAGGGACAGGGGTAACTAATGAAAAACTGTTTTTT. The rearrangement joins TRBV7-9 to TRBJ1-4; the match to TRBD1 covers 10 bases. CDR1 is SEHNR, CDR2 FQNEAQ, per germline (reference sequence). The CDR3 is 16 residues long.